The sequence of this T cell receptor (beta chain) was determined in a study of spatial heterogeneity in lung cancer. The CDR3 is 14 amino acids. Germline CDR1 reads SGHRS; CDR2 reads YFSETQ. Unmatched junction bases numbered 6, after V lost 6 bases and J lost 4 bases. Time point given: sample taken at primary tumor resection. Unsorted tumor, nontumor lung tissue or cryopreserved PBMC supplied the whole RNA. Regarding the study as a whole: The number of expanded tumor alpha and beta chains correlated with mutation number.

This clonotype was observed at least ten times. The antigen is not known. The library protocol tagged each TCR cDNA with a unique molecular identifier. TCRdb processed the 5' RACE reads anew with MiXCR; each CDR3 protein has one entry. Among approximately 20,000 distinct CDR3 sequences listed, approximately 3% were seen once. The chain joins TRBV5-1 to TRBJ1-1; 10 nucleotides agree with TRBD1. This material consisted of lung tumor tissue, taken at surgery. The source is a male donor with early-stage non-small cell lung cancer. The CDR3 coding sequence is TGCGCCAGCATGACAGGGGGCGCGAGCACTGAAGCTTTCTTT. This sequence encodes CASMTGGASTEAFF.